This paragraph reports one T cell receptor beta chain. The target of this receptor is not known. The cohort was made up of hundreds of healthy bone marrow donors. At the time of sampling, every cohort member was nominally healthy, though immune exposures that went unrecorded were likely present. The donor tested CMV seropositive, placing the donor among the approximately 290 seropositive members of the cohort. A peripheral blood sample was collected from each donor, and TCR beta sequencing was performed on peripheral blood mononuclear cells. The Qiagen DNeasy Blood Extraction Kit was used to extract genomic DNA from the blood cell samples. The data originate from a study of cytomegalovirus exposure and HLA in healthy donors (dated by TCRdb to 2015 to 2018). About the investigation overall: An earlier analysis of some 600 of the donors reported approximately 260 Gb of sequence data and 117 million unique TCR beta sequences obtained from around 180 million T cells. An early release that covered some 640 HLA-typed donors contained approximately 300 gigabases of sequencing data and 75 million to 100 million unique TCR sequences. Of the approximately 400 genotyped donors, about 80% fell in the genetic ancestry cluster associated with self-reported Caucasian donors. The study aimed to test whether cataloging public T cell receptors could reveal signatures of past pathogen exposure. The study profiled the T cell repertoires of under 700 subjects by immunosequencing and related them to cytomegalovirus serostatus. A separate validation cohort of roughly 110 different subjects was used in addition to the approximately 700-subject first cohort. High-throughput TCR immunosequencing, statistical association of individual TCRs with disease status, and machine learning were combined to predict cytomegalovirus infection status. A later analysis re-analyzed previously published TCR beta repertoires from roughly 600 donors and added high-resolution HLA genotyping to study TCR occurrence patterns. The later analysis used no new phenotypic data to find candidate immune exposures, relying instead on TCR beta sequences and their occurrence across donors. An earlier analysis of more than 450 of the donors used high-throughput TCR beta sequencing to judge whether each TCR beta V gene segment behaved as functional or pseudogenic. Alongside the repertoire data, information on donor age, sex, ethnicity and CMV serostatus was compiled. Genome-wide SNP genotypes for about three fifths of the roughly 670 donors were used in a later genetic analysis, which treated that subset as a discovery cohort. Every discovery cohort repertoire had been produced on one sequencing platform. Class I and class II HLA loci were covered by the typing at four-digit resolution. Typing coverage varied by locus: about 620-640 donors for A, B, C, DRB1 and DQB1; about 520 for DQA1; around 570 for DPA1; around 490 for DPB1. Several DR-DQ haplotypes were handled as single units for association and clustering, since linkage in the cohort was strong. On average, roughly 200,000 unique TCR beta nucleotide sequences were sequenced per donor among a few hundred genotyped donors of the cohort, with roughly 20% of those sequences being non-productive. Results and caveats for the whole study, not just this receptor: The authors suggested that the approach could potentially be extended to other disease states and immunological phenotypes. Across donors, most TCR sequences were observed very rarely, whereas some public TCRs were present in many individuals. A further reported finding was that TCR beta sequences accurately predicted the HLA-A and HLA-B alleles for most subjects in the first cohort. The classifier was reported to diagnose cytomegalovirus status with high specificity and sensitivity in both the original and validation cohorts. According to a later genetic analysis, donors in an Asian-associated ancestry cluster had fewer N-insertions in productive TCRs than the approximately 670-donor mean. When HLA alleles, especially DR and DQ, strongly co-occurred, TCR associations were difficult to assign to individual alleles. The 87-base-pair reads could not distinguish some IMGT-functional V segments, including TRBV6-2 and TRBV6-3, so those segments were excluded. The presence/absence analyses assumed that sequencing depth was roughly uniform across donors, and that assumption may not be true. The sequencing pipeline was judged likely to have produced a cluster of highly shared sequence variants as a technical artifact. For the cohort, immune exposure information was limited to CMV serostatus. Broadly in line with IMGT annotations, most TCR beta V segments showed up in productive rearrangements about 87% or about 30% of the time in an earlier analysis of several hundred of the donors. In the study, around 150 TCR beta chains were listed as associated with cytomegalovirus. A few of the identified cytomegalovirus-associated TCR beta chains were confirmed in vitro to be specific for cytomegalovirus antigens. Specific HLA alleles were associated with roughly 16,000 TCR beta sequences at a false discovery rate of 0.05 in a later analysis. HLA typing was unavailable for some donors at each locus, so association tests used only the typed subset. A later genetic analysis associated a missense DCLRE1C variant with V-gene and J-gene trimming of TCR beta chains, and an independent cohort replicated the association. In this cohort, only TCR beta chains were sequenced, and detectable features were limited by the absence of alpha or paired-chain data. A later analysis found that most CMV-associated TCR beta chains appeared HLA-restricted, with HLA associations seemingly driven largely by CMV exposure. Linkage disequilibrium might explain the correlated functional status among segregating V segments, but an unknown experimental factor could not be ruled out. A later analysis found that HLA-associated TCR beta chains were more clonally expanded and had lower generation probabilities than equally common non-associated chains. In a later analysis, the rate of TCR association differed among HLA loci, with DRB1 alleles having the most associated TCRs and HLA-C alleles having the fewest. Because counts were too low, seventeen rarely observed V segments, including chromosome 9 orphons, were excluded from the earlier analysis of 587 of the donors. According to a later analysis, parvovirus B19, influenza, CMV and Epstein-Barr virus appeared linked to several top co-occurrence clusters.

Libraries were prepared through the immunoSEQ multiplex PCR assay. For the multiplex PCR, a mixture combining 60 forward primers for TCR Vbeta segments and 13 reverse primers for TCR Jbeta segments was used. A multiplex PCR assay on genomic DNA amplified the CDR3 region of rearranged TCR beta genes. The amplified TCR beta libraries were sequenced on the Illumina HiSeq System as 87-base-pair reads. The original methods were these. Across the 600 to 700 repertoires, a later analysis counted about 81 million unique TCR beta chains, some 11 million of which were shared by at least two donors. To remove PCR and sequencing errors, raw reads were error-corrected and collapsed into unique sequences using a nearest-neighbor algorithm that merged closely related sequences. To assign V, D and J gene segments, CDR3 sequences were aligned to IMGT reference sequences. Each retained sequence needed at least a six-nucleotide match to both a V gene segment and a J gene segment. Rearrangements were called productive when the CDR3 lacked stop codons and stayed in frame with V and J; all others were non-productive. CDR3 was defined according to IMGT convention as the region running from the second conserved V-encoded cysteine to the conserved J-encoded phenylalanine. The earlier analysis of fewer than 750 of the donors excluded sequences that lacked an unambiguous match to a single V gene segment. An earlier analysis of 550 to 650 of the donors classified V segments as functional when productive rearrangements were above 56.7% and as segregating when the standard deviation between donors was above 5%. A statistical classification framework was developed to diagnose cytomegalovirus status using the catalog of TCR beta chain sequences. In a later analysis, V and J genes were assigned by comparing TCR nucleotide sequences against IMGT/GENE-DB human TR gene sequences. The TCRdist pipeline was used in a later analysis to assign CDR3 sequences and most-parsimonious VDJ recombination scenarios. In a later analysis, each TCR beta chain was defined by its CDR3 amino acid sequence together with its V-gene family, and reads without a unique V-gene family were excluded. A later analysis removed 592 highly shared, low-generation-probability nucleotide sequences to deal with suspected cross-contamination and a sequencing artifact. In a later analysis, a clonal expansion index was calculated for each public chain from normalized within-repertoire ranks of inferred template counts. Generation probabilities in a later analysis came from a VDJ recombination model fitted to out-of-frame rearrangements, and those results were checked against IGoR. A later analysis scored TCR-TCR, TCR-HLA and TCR-CMV co-occurrence with hypergeometric tests, applying a repertoire-size bias correction to TCR pairs. A later analysis estimated false discovery rates by permuting HLA or CMV assignments 20 times. In a later analysis, co-occurring TCRs were grouped with DBSCAN, and TCRdist sequence similarity was added when clustering was performed within HLA-allele-positive subsets. Repertoires with fewer than 30,000 or more than 120,000 public chains, plus five repertoires with anomalous nucleotide sharing, were excluded from co-occurrence clustering. TCRdb holds this immuneACCESS table with in-frame rearrangements only. Some clones are missing; in checked studies, unresolved V genes explain under half, and the rest has no known cause. For V, J and clone size, that table is used; D and trimming come from the DNA. The table held for this sample gives some 130,000 clones. Together, the top ten hold under 2% of the sample.

Inclusive of the bounding cysteine and phenylalanine, the CDR3 is 12 residues long. Kept here is only the CDR3 DNA, which spans 36 bases and is read in frame from base 1. Per the germline V gene, MNHEY is the CDR1 and SVGAGI is the CDR2. From V the trimming removes 6 bases and from J it removes 10 bases, while the gene matches leave 8 bases of the junction unaccounted for. Material: PBMCs. The clonotype was recovered from a woman between 40 and 55 years old in good health and CMV-seropositive. The chain is made from TRBV6-5 and TRBJ1-1; 7 junctional bases match TRBD1. CDR3 reads: CASRSTGRSAFF. The nucleotide sequence is TGTGCCAGCAGGTCGACAGGGCGGTCAGCTTTCTTT.